Following are 14 T cell receptor beta chains from one sample sequenced in a study of cytotoxic CD8 clonotypes in ibrutinib-treated CLL. Some clones are missing from TCRdb's copy, which holds only in-frame ones; the method was immunoSEQ multiplex PCR. This sample has about 200,000 clones; just over 70% occur once, and the top ten carry roughly 5.9%. Sample: PBMCs, taken after 12 months of ibrutinib treatment. These receptors all stem from a human donor with chronic lymphocytic leukemia.

The rearrangement uses TRBV4-2 and TRBJ1-2, with TRBD1 matching 7 bases. The germline V gene encodes CDR1 LGHNA and CDR2 YNFKEQ. With V trimmed by 0 bases and J by 4 bases, 5 bases remained unmatched. The CDR3 length is 15 residues. The CDR3 DNA is TGTGCCAGCAGCCAAGATCAGGGGGGCTTCTATGGCTACACCTTC. The encoded protein is CASSQDQGGFYGYTF.

The chain uses TRBV19 and TRBJ1-5; possibly TRBD1 for D (6 bases). Germline assignment: CDR1 LNHDA and CDR2 SQIVND (reference sequence). The CDR3 contains 13 residues. V dropped 7 bases and J dropped 5 bases, with 12 bases sitting between them. Written as DNA, the CDR3 is TGTGCCAGTAATGCAGGGGTCGATCAGCCCCAGCATTTT. It yields the protein CASNAGVDQPQHF. The complete variable domain, with remaining parts taken from reference TRBV19 and TRBJ1-5, reads DGGITQSPKYLFRKEGQNVTLSCEQNLNHDAMYWYRQDPGQGLRLIYYSQIVNDFQKGDIAEGYSVSREKKESFPLTVTSAQKNPTAFYLCASNAGVDQPQHFGDGTRLSIL.

Only a few counts were recorded for this clone. The CDR3 here is CASSLDRVDNSPLHF. CDR3 coding DNA: TGTGCCAGCAGCCTGGACAGGGTAGACAATTCACCCCTCCACTTT. The chain joins TRBV7-9 to TRBJ1-6; 8 positions agree with TRBD1. The CDR3 sequence is 15 residues long. V gave up 5 bases and J gave up 7 bases; unmatched junction bases: 7. Germline V gives CDR1 SEHNR, CDR2 FQNEAQ (reference sequence). The full variable domain, with the rest looked up from reference TRBV7-9 and TRBJ1-6, is DTGVSQNPRHKITKRGQNVTFRCDPISEHNRLYWYRQTLGQGPEFLTYFQNEAQLEKSRLLSDRFSAERPKGSFSTLEIQRTEQGDSAMYLCASSLDRVDNSPLHFGNGTRLTVT.

This chain links TRBV9 with TRBJ2-5; D tentatively fits TRBD1 or TRBD2 (5 bases each). The length of the CDR3 is 13 residues. V was trimmed by 9 bases and J by 3 bases, leaving 15 bases between them. In germline, CDR1 is SGDLS, CDR2 YYNGEE. The DNA of the CDR3 is TGTGCCACGGGACCGAAGGTCAAAGAGACCCAGTACTTC. It encodes CATGPKVKETQYF.

The rearrangement joins TRBV2 to TRBJ2-3; 10 bases map to TRBD2. The CDR3 length is 16 residues. V lost 6 bases, J lost 0 bases, and 6 bases stayed unmatched. Germline CDR1 SNHLY, CDR2 FYNNEI. CDR3: CASRRLAGLSTDTQYF. Here the CDR3 DNA reads TGTGCCAGCAGGCGACTAGCGGGCCTTAGCACAGATACGCAGTATTTT.

This clone showed up just once. The CDR3 bases are TGTGCCAGCAGCCCACGGGGAAGCGATCAGCCCCAGCATTTT. Translating gives CASSPRGSDQPQHF. The chain couples TRBV13 to TRBJ1-5, with D uncertain. The V gene lost 5 bases and the J gene lost 5 bases, with 13 bases spanning the gap. From germline, CDR1 is PRHDT and CDR2 FYEKMQ (reference sequence). The CDR3 consists of 14 residues.

The chain couples TRBV11-2 to TRBJ2-1; D unclear. The germline CDR1 and CDR2 sequences are SGHAT and FQNNGV. Trimming pared 5 bases from V and 4 bases from J, leaving 9 bases between. The CDR3 length is 13 residues. In DNA form, the CDR3 reads TGTGCCAGCAGCCAAGGACGGTACAATGAGCAGTTCTTC. This codes for CASSQGRYNEQFF.

The chain is built from TRBV30 and TRBJ2-1; tentative D call: TRBD2 (6 bases). CDR1 GTSNPN and CDR2 SVGIG come from the germline V gene (reference sequence). V was pared by 1 base and J by 8 bases, with 15 bases between. The CDR3 length is 14 residues. The CDR3 here is CAWSAASGEDEQFF. CDR3 DNA sequence: TGTGCCTGGAGTGCCGCCTCGGGGGAAGATGAGCAGTTCTTC. Combining the CDR3 with reference TRBV30 and TRBJ2-1 gives the whole variable domain SQTIHQWPATLVQPVGSPLSLECTVEGTSNPNLYWYRQAAGRGLQLLFYSVGIGQISSEVPQNLSASRPQDRQFILSSKKLLLSDSGFYLCAWSAASGEDEQFFGPGTRLTVL.

The chain joins TRBV28 to TRBJ2-7; 8 nucleotides agree with TRBD1. This CDR3 comprises 13 residues. The junction had 8 bases not matched to a gene; V was cut back by 8 bases and J by 5 bases. Germline V gives CDR1 MDHEN, CDR2 SYDVKM. The CDR3 nucleotides are TGTGCCAGCGGACAGGGAATCGTCCACGAGCAGTACTTC. Encoded protein: CASGQGIVHEQYF.

The chain joins TRBV30 to TRBJ2-4, with 8 bases aligning to TRBD1. This CDR3 has 13 amino acids. V was pared by 0 bases and J by 9 bases, with 4 bases of the junction left unmatched. Germline V CDR1 and CDR2: GTSNPN, SVGIG (reference sequence). The CDR3 reads CAWSVLTGGIQYF. CDR3 nucleotides: TGTGCCTGGAGTGTACTAACAGGGGGCATTCAGTACTTC.

This rearrangement joins TRBV7-2 to TRBJ2-1, with a weak D call TRBD2 (5 bases). Germline CDR1 reads SGHTA; CDR2 reads FQGNSA. The germline V and J ends were trimmed by 3 bases and 3 bases, with 12 bases remaining between them. The CDR3 covers 15 residues. CDR3 loop: CASSFEIASYNEQFF. CDR3 DNA: TGTGCCAGCAGCTTTGAGATAGCGAGCTACAATGAGCAGTTCTTC.

This clone was detected a few times. The chain carries TRBV6-5 and TRBJ1-1; D is uncertain. The germline V and J ends were trimmed by 2 bases and 1 base, with 5 bases remaining between them. There are 13 residues in the CDR3. Germline V lookup: CDR1 MNHEY, CDR2 SVGAGI. CDR3 DNA: TGTGCCAGCAGTTACCGGACGAACACTGAAGCTTTCTTT. Its protein is CASSYRTNTEAFF.

V and J are TRBV30 and TRBJ2-2, with 12 positions matching TRBD1. Germline CDR1 GTSNPN, CDR2 SVGIG (reference sequence). Trimming cost V 6 bases and J 5 bases; bases outside gene matches: 13. The CDR3 has 17 residues. In DNA form, the CDR3 reads TGTGCCTGTCGCATTAAGGGGACAGGGGGCCGGACCGGGGAGCTGTTTTTT. This translates into CACRIKGTGGRTGELFF.

This chain joins TRBV6-5 and TRBJ1-5; D not resolved. Between the trimmed V and J ends, which lost 5 bases and 4 bases, there was a span of 6 bases. The CDR3 extends over 12 amino acids. Germline CDR1 MNHEY, CDR2 SVGAGI. CDR3 in DNA: TGTGCCAGCAGTACCAATAATCAGCCCCAGCATTTT. Translation: CASSTNNQPQHF.